The next 29 T cell receptor beta chains were all read from a single sample in a study of blood T cell repertoires in COVID-19. Using immunoSEQ multiplex PCR, the repertoire was profiled, and TCRdb retains in-frame clones only, with some absent. Of about 77,000 clones in the sample, more than 70% were seen once. Sequences were obtained from peripheral blood. These receptors were collected from a woman older than 75 with acute or convalescent COVID-19.

This rearrangement joins TRBV19 to TRBJ1-6, with D tentatively TRBD1 (5 bases). This CDR3 has 16 amino acids. In germline, CDR1 is LNHDA, CDR2 SQIVND (reference sequence). Trimming cost V 6 bases and J 3 bases, with 15 bases left between them. CDR3 sequence: CASRAATDSYNSPLHF. DNA of the CDR3: TGTGCCAGTAGGGCTGCGACAGATAGCTATAATTCACCCCTCCACTTT.

The V call is TRBV7-3, the J call TRBJ2-1; D perhaps matches TRBD2 (5 bases). The CDR3 runs to 14 residues. The V end lost 5 bases, the J end lost 10 bases, and 18 bases lay between the germline ends. The V gene's germline CDR1 is SGHTA and CDR2 FQGTGA. The CDR3 reads CASSPPSVTGEQFF. The CDR3 DNA is TGTGCCAGCAGCCCGCCGTCGGTGACGGGGGAGCAGTTCTTC.

The chain employs TRBV7-2 and TRBJ2-1, with a tentative D call TRBD1 (6 bases). There are 13 residues in the CDR3. Per germline, CDR1 SGHTA and CDR2 FQGNSA. V was pared by 5 bases and J by 13 bases, with 18 bases between. The CDR3 loop is CASSEKIRDNQFF. Here the CDR3 DNA reads TGTGCCAGCAGCGAAAAGATCCGGGACAACCAGTTCTTC. Variable domain in full (rest from reference TRBV7-2 and TRBJ2-1): GAGVSQSPSNKVTEKGKDVELRCDPISGHTALYWYRQSLGQGLEFLIYFQGNSAPDKSGLPSDRFSAERTGGSVSTLTIQRTQQEDSAVYLCASSEKIRDNQFFGPGTRLTVL.

The chain uses TRBV5-8 and TRBJ1-5; TRBD1 is a possible D gene (5 bases). The CDR3 is 19 residues long. CDR1 and CDR2 from the germline V gene are SGHTS and YDEGEE. Trimming shortened V by 3 bases and J by 2 bases, and 24 bases separated the two germline ends. The CDR3, as DNA: TGTGCCAGCAGCTACGTCCAGGGAACATTTGGGGCTGGCAATCAGCCCCAGCATTTT. Residues: CASSYVQGTFGAGNQPQHF.

The rearrangement uses TRBV28 and TRBJ1-2, with 9 positions matching TRBD1. V gave up 6 bases and J gave up 8 bases; unmatched junction bases: 10. This CDR3 comprises 14 residues. The germline gives CDR1 MDHEN, CDR2 SYDVKM. The DNA for the CDR3 is TGTGCCAGCAGCGTTACAGGGGGCCCTACCGGCTACACCTTC. Encoded protein: CASSVTGGPTGYTF.

The gene calls are TRBV6-5 and TRBJ2-7; TRBD2 matches at 13 bases. Germline V gene sequence: CDR1 MNHEY, CDR2 SVGAGI. The CDR3 runs to 15 residues. With 6 bases clipped from V and 5 bases from J, the junction kept 7 bases outside the gene matches. CDR3 amino acids: CASSPRTSGGNEQYF. DNA for the CDR3: TGTGCCAGCAGCCCCAGGACTAGCGGGGGCAACGAGCAGTACTTC.

The chain carries TRBV6-6 and TRBJ2-5; the match to TRBD1 covers 7 bases. This CDR3 is built from 14 residues. The germline CDR1 and CDR2 sequences are MNHNY and SVGAGI (reference sequence). Losses at the gene ends were 0 bases for V and 4 bases for J; bases not matched to a gene: 2. CDR3 sequence reads: CASSYSGQPETQYF. The CDR3 region has the DNA TGTGCCAGCAGTTACTCGGGACAGCCAGAGACCCAGTACTTC.

This rearrangement joins TRBV5-5 to TRBJ2-2; D perhaps matches TRBD1 (5 bases). The V gene's germline CDR1 is SGHKS and CDR2 YYEKEE (reference sequence). Trimming removed 0 bases at V and 5 bases at J, with 14 bases between. This CDR3 comprises 16 residues. The CDR3 loop is CASSLGPGKGTGELFF. CDR3 DNA: TGTGCCAGCAGCTTGGGGCCAGGGAAAGGAACCGGGGAGCTGTTTTTT.

This clone was seen a few times. The chain links TRBV3-1 (or the pseudogene TRBV3-2) to TRBJ2-5, with 9 bases lining up with TRBD1. This CDR3 contains 15 residues. In germline, CDR1 is LGHDT, CDR2 YNNKEL (reference sequence). V trimming: 3 bases; J trimming: 4 bases; junction bases outside the gene matches: 6. Here the CDR3 reads CASSQGTGRRETQYF. CDR3 coding DNA: TGTGCCAGCAGCCAGGGGACAGGGCGAAGAGAGACCCAGTACTTC.

The rearrangement links TRBV19 to TRBJ1-1, with 7 bases lining up with TRBD1. V lost 3 bases to trimming and J lost 4 bases; unmatched junction nucleotides: 2. CDR3 length equals 13 residues. Germline CDR1 and CDR2: LNHDA and SQIVND (reference sequence). The CDR3 DNA reads as TGTGCCAGTAGTATTAAGGGGGCCACTGAAGCTTTCTTT. Translating it yields CASSIKGATEAFF.

The V and J genes are TRBV2 and TRBJ1-5; 9 nucleotides align to TRBD1. The V segment lost 5 bases and the J segment 6 bases; nucleotides outside the gene matches: 8. Per the germline V gene, CDR1 is SNHLY and CDR2 is FYNNEI. This CDR3 is built from 15 residues. This CDR3 reads CASSTDRGITQPQHF. Written as DNA, the CDR3 is TGTGCCAGCAGTACGGACAGGGGTATCACTCAGCCCCAGCATTTT.

The chain links TRBV5-1 to TRBJ2-2; D might be TRBD1 (5 bases). Trimming took 3 bases from V and 11 from J, leaving 8 bases between them. CDR3 length equals 11 residues. Germline lookup yields CDR1 SGHRS and CDR2 YFSETQ. CDR3 amino acids: CASSSGQELFF. The DNA of the CDR3 is TGCGCCAGCAGCTCTGGACAAGAGCTGTTTTTT. Looking up the rest from reference TRBV5-1 and TRBJ2-2 gives the full variable domain: KAGVTQTPRYLIKTRGQQVTLSCSPISGHRSVSWYQQTPGQGLQFLFEYFSETQRNKGNFPGRFSGRQFSNSRSEMNVSTLELGDSALYLCASSSGQELFFGEGSRLTVL.

The genes are TRBV5-4 and TRBJ2-1, with TRBD2 as a possible D gene (6 bases). Germline CDR1 and CDR2: SGHNT and YYREEE (reference sequence). The germline V and J ends were trimmed by 2 bases and 0 bases, with 15 bases remaining between them. This CDR3 has 17 amino acids. The DNA of the CDR3 is TGTGCCAGCAGCTTTAGCCTAGCGAAGAGCTCCTACAATGAGCAGTTCTTC. It is translated as CASSFSLAKSSYNEQFF.

This rearrangement joins TRBV11-1 to TRBJ2-1, with D perhaps matching TRBD2 (6 bases). The V end was cut by 5 bases, the J end by 12 bases, with 14 bases between. CDR1 and CDR2 (germline): SGHAT, FQDESV (reference sequence). The CDR3 is made up of 12 amino acids. The CDR3 coding sequence is TGTGCCAGCAGCCGAGGCGGGACTTGGCAGTTCTTC. Amino acid sequence: CASSRGGTWQFF.

J is TRBJ1-1 and V is TRBV6-2 or TRBV6-3; D ambiguous. This CDR3 spans 14 amino acids. Germline assignment: CDR1 MNHEY and CDR2 SVGEGT. Trimming shortened V by 0 bases and J by 1 base, and 6 bases separated the two germline ends. The CDR3 sequence is CASSYSSRNTEAFF. The CDR3 nucleotides read TGTGCCAGCAGTTACTCATCCAGGAACACTGAAGCTTTCTTT.

The rearrangement joins TRBV5-4 to TRBJ2-5, with 7 bases lining up with TRBD2. CDR1 SGHNT and CDR2 YYREEE come from the germline V gene (reference sequence). The CDR3 is 16 residues long. Trimming cost V 4 bases and J 0 bases; bases outside gene matches: 9. CDR3 sequence: CASSPVGGGYQETQYF. Written as DNA, the CDR3 is TGTGCCAGCAGCCCGGTTGGGGGAGGGTACCAAGAGACCCAGTACTTC.

V usage is TRBV30 and J usage is TRBJ2-1; D is unresolved. Germline V gives CDR1 GTSNPN, CDR2 SVGIG (reference sequence). V was pared by 5 bases and J by 5 bases, with 4 bases between. This CDR3 is built from 10 residues. In DNA, the CDR3 is TGTGCCTGGTTCGACAATGAGCAGTTCTTC. This gives the protein CAWFDNEQFF.

V usage is TRBV5-1 and J usage is TRBJ2-7; 8 nucleotides agree with TRBD2. This CDR3 spans 12 amino acids. V lost 2 bases to trimming and J lost 8 bases; unmatched junction nucleotides: 3. The V gene's germline CDR1 is SGHRS and CDR2 YFSETQ. CDR3 residues: CASSFGTRQQYF. The CDR3 nucleotides read TGCGCCAGCAGCTTCGGGACTAGGCAGCAGTACTTC.

V is TRBV10-1 and J is TRBJ2-7, with 8 bases identical to TRBD2. Looked up from germline, CDR1 is WNHNN and CDR2 is SYGVQD (reference sequence). This CDR3 has 14 amino acids. J gave up 3 bases and V 2 bases, and 3 bases lay outside the gene matches. CDR3 region: CASSEGAGVYEQYF. The CDR3 coding sequence is TGCGCCAGCAGTGAGGGAGCGGGGGTCTACGAGCAGTACTTC.

The genes are TRBV7-2 and TRBJ2-1; maybe TRBD2 (6 bases). This CDR3 is 15 amino acids long. V was clipped by 0 bases and J by 8 bases, with 14 bases between them. From germline, CDR1 is SGHTA and CDR2 FQGNSA. CDR3 loop: CASSLAGGPQYEQFF. In nucleotides, the CDR3 is TGTGCCAGCAGCTTAGCGGGAGGACCTCAGTATGAGCAGTTCTTC.

This rearrangement joins TRBV6-1 to TRBJ1-1; 8 bases line up with TRBD1. V lost 3 bases, J lost 6 bases, and 3 bases stayed unmatched. This CDR3 comprises 13 residues. CDR1 and CDR2 from the germline V gene are MNHNS and SASEGT. CDR3 nucleotides: TGTGCCAGCAGTGAGCGGACAGGGTCTGAAGCTTTCTTT. Amino acid sequence: CASSERTGSEAFF.

The V gene is TRBV18, the J gene TRBJ2-7; 7 nucleotides agree with TRBD1. Germline CDR1 and CDR2: KGHSH and LQKENI. Trimming removed 3 bases from V and 2 bases from J; junction bases left unmatched: 10. The CDR3 spans 16 residues. Written as DNA, the CDR3 is TGTGCCAGCTCACCTACCTCCACCGGACAGGCCTACGAGCAGTACTTC. Protein sequence: CASSPTSTGQAYEQYF.

The rearrangement uses TRBV5-1 and TRBJ1-1; possible D gene TRBD1, 5 bases. Trimming pared 4 bases from V and 3 bases from J, leaving 10 bases between. The CDR3 loop spans 13 amino acids. Germline-derived CDR1 and CDR2 are SGHRS and YFSETQ. The CDR3 DNA reads as TGCGCCAGCAGCCTCCCGGGGGACACTGAAGCTTTCTTT. Its translation is CASSLPGDTEAFF.

In the case of this clone: In the same sample, other DNA sequences code for this CDR3. This chain connects TRBV6-1 to TRBJ1-5; the D gene is possibly TRBD1 (5 bases). Trimming pared 2 bases from V and 7 bases from J, leaving 9 bases between. Germline V gives CDR1 MNHNS, CDR2 SASEGT. The length of the CDR3 is 13 residues. The CDR3: CASSERGTQPQHF. The CDR3 DNA reads as TGTGCCAGCAGTGAACGGGGGACCCAGCCCCAGCATTTT.

A single count supports this clone. The chain combines TRBV29-1 with TRBJ1-1; D perhaps matches TRBD1 (5 bases). The V end lost 4 bases, the J end lost 4 bases, and 10 bases lay between the germline ends. This CDR3 region has 12 residues. Germline values: CDR1 SQVTM, CDR2 ANQGSEA. The CDR3 spells CSVVVGVTEAFF. The CDR3 DNA follows: TGCAGCGTTGTAGTAGGGGTCACTGAAGCTTTCTTT.

The rearrangement links TRBV4-1 to TRBJ1-2; D may be TRBD1 (5 bases). The CDR3 spans 19 residues. V was shortened by 0 bases and J by 3 bases, with 23 bases between the two germline ends. Germline CDR1 is MGHRA and CDR2 is YSYEKL. The CDR3 DNA is TGCGCCAGCAGCCAAGACCCGGGGGGGGTAGGCTTAACGGACTATGGCTACACCTTC. Translating gives CASSQDPGGVGLTDYGYTF.

The chain has TRBV7-2 and TRBJ1-5, with D possibly TRBD1 on 6 matching bases. Trimming stripped 2 bases from V and 1 base from J, with 18 bases between. Germline CDR1 is SGHTA and CDR2 is FQGNSA. The CDR3 extends over 18 amino acids. The CDR3 coding sequence is TGTGCCAGCAGCTTACACCGTCCCTCACAGGGCAGCAATCAGCCCCAGCATTTT. This codes for CASSLHRPSQGSNQPQHF. Combining the CDR3 with reference TRBV7-2 and TRBJ1-5 gives the whole variable domain GAGVSQSPSNKVTEKGKDVELRCDPISGHTALYWYRQSLGQGLEFLIYFQGNSAPDKSGLPSDRFSAERTGGSVSTLTIQRTQQEDSAVYLCASSLHRPSQGSNQPQHFGDGTRLSIL.

This sequence joins TRBV6-5 and TRBJ2-1; weak D call: TRBD2 (6 bases). The germline V and J ends were trimmed by 7 bases and 6 bases, with 10 bases remaining between them. The CDR3 is made up of 12 amino acids. CDR1 and CDR2 from the germline V gene are MNHEY and SVGAGI. In DNA, the CDR3 is TGTGCCAGCATGGGGACTCTCAATGAGCAGTTCTTC. The encoded protein is CASMGTLNEQFF.

CDR3 in DNA: TGTGCCAGCAGCTTCGACAGGGGTGCAACTAATGAAAAACTGTTTTTT. Its translation: CASSFDRGATNEKLFF. The chain joins TRBV5-4 to TRBJ1-4; 8 nucleotides align to TRBD1. Unmatched junction bases numbered 3, after V lost 2 bases and J lost 0 bases. CDR1 SGHNT and CDR2 YYREEE come from the germline V gene (reference sequence). This CDR3 has 16 amino acids.